One and the same sample provided the 30 T cell receptor beta chains below, sequenced in a study of shared clonotypes between healthy human individuals. Some clones are missing from TCRdb's copy, which holds only in-frame ones; the method was immunoSEQ multiplex PCR. Among approximately 320,000 clones listed, 87% were seen once. Source material: memory CD8+ T cells sorted from blood. As for subset: CD45RO+ cells pooled with CCR7-negative TemRA cells. The origin of the receptors is a young man in good health.

This chain uses TRBV13 with TRBJ2-7; 9 bases align to TRBD2. CDR3 length: 15 amino acids. Germline V gene sequence: CDR1 PRHDT, CDR2 FYEKMQ (reference sequence). V gave up 1 base and J gave up 3 bases; unmatched junction bases: 4. The CDR3 DNA reads TGTGCCAGCAGCTTAGCGGCTAGCGGGATCTACGAGCAGTACTTC. Its protein product is CASSLAASGIYEQYF.

The chain uses TRBV30 and TRBJ1-1; unclear D gene. This CDR3 region has 11 residues. Germline-derived CDR1 and CDR2 are GTSNPN and SVGIG (reference sequence). Trimming took off 3 bases at V and 6 bases at J, with 8 bases between the two ends. This CDR3 is CAWRKYPEAFF. DNA for the CDR3: TGTGCCTGGAGAAAATACCCTGAAGCTTTCTTT.

The genes are TRBV29-1 and TRBJ2-1, with unresolved D. The germline gives CDR1 SQVTM, CDR2 ANQGSEA. The V end lost 1 base, the J end lost 3 bases, and 7 bases lay between the germline ends. CDR3 length: 13 amino acids. CDR3 protein: CSVEVWDYNEQFF. The CDR3 coding sequence is TGCAGCGTTGAAGTCTGGGACTACAATGAGCAGTTCTTC.

The V and J genes are TRBV2 and TRBJ1-1, with D unresolved. Trimming stripped 5 bases from V and 6 bases from J, with 7 bases between. The germline gives CDR1 SNHLY, CDR2 FYNNEI. The CDR3 runs to 11 residues. CDR3 DNA: TGTGCCAGCAGTAAGGTTGCTGAAGCTTTCTTT. Translating gives CASSKVAEAFF.

This clone came up a few times. The sample carries other DNA sequences with the same CDR3. V gene TRBV7-2 combines with J gene TRBJ2-7, with TRBD2 as a possible D gene (5 bases). The CDR3 spans 12 residues. V lost 2 bases and J 5 bases, leaving 7 bases between the germline ends. The germline V gene has CDR1 SGHTA and CDR2 FQGNSA. The CDR3 DNA reads as TGTGCCAGCAGCTTATACGGGGACGAGCAGTACTTC. It is translated as CASSLYGDEQYF. The full variable domain, its missing parts supplied by reference TRBV7-2 and TRBJ2-7, is GAGVSQSPSNKVTEKGKDVELRCDPISGHTALYWYRQSLGQGLEFLIYFQGNSAPDKSGLPSDRFSAERTGGSVSTLTIQRTQQEDSAVYLCASSLYGDEQYFGPGTRLTVT.

The CDR3 loop reads CAGDLGGGEQYF. The CDR3 DNA sequence: TGTGCCGGGGACTTGGGTGGGGGCGAGCAGTACTTC. This chain uses TRBV30 with TRBJ2-7; maybe TRBD2 (6 bases). The CDR3 consists of 12 residues. The V and J ends lost 8 bases and 6 bases respectively, with 17 bases between them. Germline V gene sequence: CDR1 GTSNPN, CDR2 SVGIG (reference sequence).

The genes are TRBV28 and TRBJ2-2; 12 positions match TRBD2. The germline V gene has CDR1 MDHEN and CDR2 SYDVKM. This CDR3 is 16 amino acids long. Germline trimming cut 4 bases from V and 11 bases from J; bases unmatched to any gene: 11. CDR3 in DNA: TGTGCCAGCAGTTCAACTAGCGGGGGGCCCCGTCGAGAGCTGTTTTTT. It specifies CASSSTSGGPRRELFF.

The chain links TRBV10-2 to TRBJ2-7, with 11 bases identical to TRBD2. V shed 6 bases and J 5 bases; nucleotides not matched to a gene: 6. Germline V gene sequence: CDR1 WSHSY, CDR2 SAAADI. There are 14 residues in the CDR3. CDR3 region: CASRGTSGTNEQYF. As DNA, the CDR3 is TGCGCCAGCAGGGGGACTAGCGGCACGAACGAGCAGTACTTC.

The J gene is TRBJ2-3, the V gene TRBV4-3; the D is unclear. The V end lost 0 bases, the J end lost 3 bases, and 10 bases lay between the germline ends. Per the germline V gene, CDR1 is LGHNA and CDR2 is YSLEER. The CDR3 length is 15 residues. CDR3 in amino acids: CASSQERAFTDTQYF. The CDR3 DNA reads TGCGCCAGCAGCCAAGAGCGAGCGTTTACAGATACGCAGTATTTT.

This chain uses TRBV4-3 with TRBJ2-5, with D unclear. The CDR3 loop spans 13 amino acids. The germline V gene has CDR1 LGHNA and CDR2 YSLEER. Trimming pared 0 bases from V and 5 bases from J, leaving 7 bases between. The CDR3: CASSQEGWETQYF. CDR3 DNA sequence: TGCGCCAGCAGCCAAGAAGGGTGGGAGACCCAGTACTTC.

The rearrangement joins TRBV30 to TRBJ1-5; the match to TRBD1 covers 8 bases. V gave up 2 bases and J gave up 5 bases; unmatched junction bases: 2. Per germline, CDR1 GTSNPN and CDR2 SVGIG (reference sequence). The CDR3 length is 13 residues. This CDR3 reads CAWSPQGDQPQHF. CDR3 in DNA: TGTGCCTGGAGTCCACAGGGGGATCAGCCCCAGCATTTT.

The chain has TRBV27 and TRBJ2-7, with no clear D. This CDR3 contains 13 residues. V was cut by 0 bases and J by 4 bases, with 7 bases left in between. The germline V gene has CDR1 MNHEY and CDR2 SMNVEV (reference sequence). The CDR3 DNA follows: TGTGCCAGCAGTTTATCATGGGGTTACGAGCAGTACTTC. It specifies CASSLSWGYEQYF.

The V and J genes are TRBV4-1 and TRBJ2-3; maybe TRBD2 (6 bases). Trimming removed 0 bases from V and 6 bases from J, with 10 bases in between. From germline, CDR1 is MGHRA and CDR2 YSYEKL. The CDR3 is made up of 14 amino acids. Written as DNA, the CDR3 is TGCGCCAGCAGCCAAGAAAGACGGGGGGATACGCAGTATTTT. It specifies CASSQERRGDTQYF.

This rearrangement joins TRBV29-1 to TRBJ2-7, with TRBD1 identical over 8 bases. The CDR3 is 14 residues long. V was clipped by 2 bases and J by 4 bases; unmatched bases: 7. From germline, CDR1 is SQVTM and CDR2 ANQGSEA. This CDR3 is CSVETGNRGYEQYF. Here the CDR3 DNA reads TGCAGCGTTGAAACCGGGAACAGGGGGTACGAGCAGTACTTC.

The V call is TRBV20-1, the J call TRBJ2-7; TRBD1 is a possible D gene (5 bases). Trimming removed 6 bases at V and 3 bases at J, with 9 bases between. The CDR3 is made up of 11 amino acids. Germline V gives CDR1 DFQATT, CDR2 SNEGSKA (reference sequence). CDR3 loop: CSADQGYEQYF. CDR3 bases: TGCAGTGCAGACCAGGGCTACGAGCAGTACTTC.

Remarks on this clone: A junction boundary mismatches the germline segment, possibly from a read error. V is TRBV7-2 and J is TRBJ2-5; 8 nucleotides line up with TRBD1. The CDR3 is 15 residues long. Looked up from germline, CDR1 is SGHTA and CDR2 is FQGNSA. The CDR3 nucleotides are TGTGCCAGCAGCGCCGGCCTGTGGTCAGGGGGCCCTCAGGACTTC. Encoded protein: CASSAGLWSGGPQDF.

This chain connects TRBV21-1 to TRBJ1-5. TRBV21-1 is listed as a pseudogene. This CDR3 spans 12 amino acids. Here the CDR3 reads CASKNCGPPQHF. DNA for the CDR3: TGTGCCAGCAAAAACTGCGGACCGCCCCAGCATTTT.

J is TRBJ2-5 and V is TRBV2; perhaps TRBD2 as D (5 bases). The CDR3 extends over 15 amino acids. The germline CDR1 and CDR2 sequences are SNHLY and FYNNEI. Trimming shortened V by 5 bases and J by 2 bases, and 15 bases separated the two germline ends. In DNA form, the CDR3 reads TGTGCCAGCAGTCGCGGACCTGGGGAGCAAGAGACCCAGTACTTC. Its protein product is CASSRGPGEQETQYF.

The chain carries TRBV5-1 and TRBJ2-7; maybe TRBD1 (5 bases). The germline V gene encodes CDR1 SGHRS and CDR2 YFSETQ. The CDR3 extends over 15 amino acids. The V end was cut by 2 bases, the J end by 0 bases, with 12 bases between. CDR3 region: CASSFGHVNSYEQYF. CDR3 nucleotides: TGCGCCAGCAGCTTCGGACACGTTAACTCCTACGAGCAGTACTTC.

This clone has a handful of counts. V usage is TRBV4-1 and J usage is TRBJ1-2; D unclear. The CDR3 extends over 16 amino acids. CDR1 is MGHRA, CDR2 YSYEKL, per germline. V dropped 0 bases and J dropped 2 bases, with 13 bases sitting between them. The CDR3 nucleotides read TGCGCCAGCAGCCAAGATCCTTCTAGCCTAAACTATGGCTACACCTTC. Translating it yields CASSQDPSSLNYGYTF.

This clone was observed once. The chain recombines TRBV29-1 with TRBJ1-1, with TRBD1 matching 12 bases. CDR1 is SQVTM, CDR2 ANQGSEA, per germline. After removal of 6 bases from V and 2 bases from J, the junction contained 4 bases not matched to a gene. CDR3 size: 14 residues. The CDR3 region is CSVTGTGGNTEAFF. The CDR3 nucleotides read TGCAGCGTGACCGGGACAGGGGGCAACACTGAAGCTTTCTTT.

V is TRBV27 and J is TRBJ2-7, with D perhaps matching TRBD1 (5 bases). Trimming removed 4 bases at V and 2 bases at J, with 15 bases between. Per germline, CDR1 MNHEY and CDR2 SMNVEV (reference sequence). The CDR3 loop spans 15 amino acids. CDR3 bases: TGTGCCAGCAGTTGGGTTGGGGCCCCCCCCTACGAGCAGTACTTC. Protein: CASSWVGAPPYEQYF.

For this clone: Within the sample, other DNA sequences also encode this same CDR3. The chain is built from TRBV2 and TRBJ2-6; D gene ambiguous. Looked up from germline, CDR1 is SNHLY and CDR2 is FYNNEI. The CDR3 is 15 amino acids. The ends were cut back, 3 bases at V and 1 base at J, with 7 bases in the middle. The CDR3 protein is CASSERGSGANVLTF. CDR3 coding DNA: TGTGCCAGCAGTGAGCGAGGTTCTGGGGCCAACGTCCTGACTTTC. The variable domain in full, completed from reference TRBV2 and TRBJ2-6, reads EPEVTQTPSHQVTQMGQEVILRCVPISNHLYFYWYRQILGQKVEFLVSFYNNEISEKSEIFDDQFSVERPDGSNFTLKIRSTKLEDSAMYFCASSERGSGANVLTFGAGSRLTVL.

The chain uses TRBV10-2 and TRBJ2-2, with no clear D. V was cut by 3 bases and J by 0 bases, with 11 bases left in between. The V gene's germline CDR1 is WSHSY and CDR2 SAAADI. The CDR3 is 16 residues long. The CDR3 region has the DNA TGCGCCAGCAGTGAATTTGGCGTAGCGAACACCGGGGAGCTGTTTTTT. Its protein is CASSEFGVANTGELFF.

The chain uses TRBV7-2 and TRBJ2-7; D possibly corresponds to TRBD1 (6 bases). The CDR3 length is 15 residues. The germline V gene has CDR1 SGHTA and CDR2 FQGNSA. Trimming removed 4 bases from V and 6 bases from J, with 19 bases in between. CDR3: CASSYPDRSPREQYF. The CDR3 DNA reads as TGTGCCAGCAGCTATCCCGACAGGAGCCCTCGCGAGCAGTACTTC.

CDR3 sequence: CASSQLRFVGQSNIQYF. Written as DNA, the CDR3 is TGCGCCAGCAGCCAGCTGCGATTTGTGGGACAGTCAAACATTCAGTACTTC. V is TRBV4-3 and J is TRBJ2-4; 7 bases agree with TRBD1. CDR1 is LGHNA and CDR2 is YSLEER in the germline V gene. The CDR3 spans 17 residues. The trim removed 3 bases at V and 6 bases at J, leaving 14 bases unmatched.

The genes are TRBV4-3 and TRBJ2-7, with D perhaps TRBD1 (5 bases). V was trimmed by 1 base and J by 0 bases, leaving 13 bases between them. The CDR3 is 16 residues long. Germline V gives CDR1 LGHNA, CDR2 YSLEER. CDR3 protein: CASSQVPAQGSYEQYF. The CDR3 coding sequence is TGCGCCAGCAGCCAAGTTCCCGCGCAGGGCTCCTACGAGCAGTACTTC.

This rearrangement joins TRBV7-6 to TRBJ2-5; TRBD1 aligns across 7 bases. CDR3 length equals 16 residues. Trimming cost V 1 base and J 3 bases; bases outside gene matches: 8. Germline-derived CDR1 and CDR2 are SGHVS and FNYEAQ. The CDR3 DNA follows: TGTGCCAGCAGCTTAGTATTTAGGGGGCTCGAAGAGACCCAGTACTTC. Translating it yields CASSLVFRGLEETQYF.

As to this clone: Distinct nucleotide sequences in the sample also encode this CDR3. V usage is TRBV30 and J usage is TRBJ2-7; the match to TRBD2 covers 8 bases. Germline CDR1 GTSNPN, CDR2 SVGIG (reference sequence). CDR3 size: 14 residues. V lost 0 bases to trimming and J lost 2 bases; unmatched junction nucleotides: 3. The CDR3 region has the DNA TGTGCCTGGAGTGTGGGTAGCGGGGCCTACGAGCAGTACTTC. This sequence encodes CAWSVGSGAYEQYF.

The chain employs TRBV5-6 and TRBJ2-7; D is ambiguous. From germline, CDR1 is SGHDT and CDR2 YYEEEE. V lost 0 bases, J lost 6 bases, and 10 bases lay in between. The CDR3 spans 13 residues. As DNA, the CDR3 is TGTGCCAGCAGCTTGGGCGTTGGGGTCGAGCAGTACTTC. Encoded protein: CASSLGVGVEQYF.